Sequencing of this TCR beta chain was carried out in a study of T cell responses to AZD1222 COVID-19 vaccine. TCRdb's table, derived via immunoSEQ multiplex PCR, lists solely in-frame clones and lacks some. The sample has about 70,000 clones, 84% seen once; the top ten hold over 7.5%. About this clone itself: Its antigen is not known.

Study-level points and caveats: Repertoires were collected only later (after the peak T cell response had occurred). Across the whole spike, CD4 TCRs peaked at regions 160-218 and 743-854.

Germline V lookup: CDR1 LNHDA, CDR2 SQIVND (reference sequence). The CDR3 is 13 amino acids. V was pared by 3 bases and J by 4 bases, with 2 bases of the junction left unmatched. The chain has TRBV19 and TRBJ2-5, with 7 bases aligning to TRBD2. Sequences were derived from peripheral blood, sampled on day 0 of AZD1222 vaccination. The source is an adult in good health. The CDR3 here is CASSMVAGETQYF. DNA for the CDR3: TGTGCCAGTAGTATGGTAGCGGGAGAGACCCAGTACTTC.